This passage covers 27 T cell receptor beta chains from one sample sequenced in a study of OX40 agonist ivuxolimab in advanced cancers. Some clones are missing from TCRdb's copy, which holds only in-frame ones; the method was immunoSEQ multiplex PCR. Counted here are roughly 63,000 clones, approximately 90% occurring once; the ten biggest clones make up 10% to 11%. Sequencing used CD4+ or CD8+ T cells sorted from blood, obtained in a trial of the OX40 agonist ivuxolimab. These receptors originate from an adult with an advanced solid tumor such as melanoma, head and neck, liver or kidney cancer.

This clone occurred once. As DNA, the CDR3 is TGTGCCAGCAGCCACAGGGAAGCAGATACGCAGTATTTT. This gives the protein CASSHREADTQYF. The chain carries TRBV5-4 and TRBJ2-3; tentatively, D is TRBD1 (6 bases). Germline V gene lookup returns CDR1 SGHNT and CDR2 YYREEE (reference sequence). The V and J ends lost 4 bases and 4 bases respectively, with 10 bases between them. CDR3 size: 13 residues.

The chain links TRBV6-6 to TRBJ1-1, with D possibly TRBD1 on 5 matching bases. This CDR3 contains 13 residues. Trimming shortened V by 4 bases and J by 8 bases, and 14 bases separated the two germline ends. Germline CDR1 reads MNHNY; CDR2 reads SVGAGI (reference sequence). As DNA, the CDR3 is TGTGCCAGCAGTTCGGCGACAGCTCTAGAAGCTTTCTTT. It codes for CASSSATALEAFF.

The chain recombines TRBV18 with TRBJ2-3; 12 bases map to TRBD2. V gave up 3 bases and J gave up 4 bases; unmatched junction bases: 11. The CDR3 length is 18 residues. Germline V gene lookup returns CDR1 KGHSH and CDR2 LQKENI. CDR3 sequence reads: CASSPFTSGGTDADTQYF. The CDR3, as DNA: TGTGCCAGCTCACCTTTTACTAGCGGGGGGACAGACGCAGATACGCAGTATTTT.

The chain combines TRBV6-6 with TRBJ1-5, with a tentative D call TRBD1 (6 bases). Trimming shortened V by 2 bases and J by 6 bases, and 11 bases separated the two germline ends. The CDR3 runs to 14 residues. Germline lookup yields CDR1 MNHNY and CDR2 SVGAGI (reference sequence). The CDR3 spells CASSYIGGVQPQHF. As DNA, the CDR3 is TGTGCCAGCAGTTACATCGGGGGCGTTCAGCCCCAGCATTTT.

The genes are TRBV9 and TRBJ1-3, with D unclear. The V end was cut by 0 bases, the J end by 2 bases, with 3 bases between. The CDR3 extends over 13 amino acids. Germline V gives CDR1 SGDLS, CDR2 YYNGEE. The CDR3 DNA reads TGTGCCAGCAGCGTAGGTCCTGGAAACACCATATATTTT. As protein: CASSVGPGNTIYF.

This rearrangement joins TRBV28 to TRBJ2-7, with 9 positions matching TRBD1. The junction had 2 bases not matched to a gene; V was cut back by 2 bases and J by 3 bases. This CDR3 contains 14 residues. Looked up from germline, CDR1 is MDHEN and CDR2 is SYDVKM. This chain's CDR3 is CASSLGTGYYEQYF. CDR3 sequence (DNA): TGTGCCAGCAGTTTAGGGACAGGGTACTACGAGCAGTACTTC.

The chain combines TRBV5-1 with TRBJ2-1, with 9 bases that match TRBD2. The V segment lost 0 bases and the J segment 8 bases; nucleotides outside the gene matches: 3. This CDR3 is 14 amino acids long. Germline CDR1 is SGHRS and CDR2 is YFSETQ. CDR3 loop: CASSLVGGRDEQFF. The CDR3 DNA reads as TGCGCCAGCAGCTTGGTAGGCGGGAGGGATGAGCAGTTCTTC.

The rearrangement joins TRBV5-1 to TRBJ2-3; 8 bases line up with TRBD2. Germline-derived CDR1 and CDR2 are SGHRS and YFSETQ. The length of the CDR3 is 15 residues. The trim removed 2 bases at V and 6 bases at J, leaving 8 bases unmatched. The CDR3 nucleotides read TGCGCCAGCAGCTTATCGGGGGGGCCAGTCGATACGCAGTATTTT. As protein: CASSLSGGPVDTQYF.

V usage is TRBV18 and J usage is TRBJ1-1; D remains unclear. The CDR3 has 12 amino acids. V lost 1 base, J lost 6 bases, and 6 bases lay in between. Germline V gene data show CDR1 as KGHSH and CDR2 as LQKENI. The CDR3 nucleotides read TGTGCCAGCTCACCACGTATCGCTGAAGCTTTCTTT. It specifies CASSPRIAEAFF.

A single count supports this clone. V and J are TRBV7-2 and TRBJ1-1, with a tentative D call TRBD1 (6 bases). Germline V CDR1 and CDR2: SGHTA, FQGNSA. This CDR3 has 14 amino acids. V was shortened by 5 bases and J by 3 bases, with 13 bases between the two germline ends. The CDR3 DNA sequence: TGTGCCAGCAGCATTAACAGGGATGACACTGAAGCTTTCTTT. Translating gives CASSINRDDTEAFF.

The CDR3 bases are TGTGCCAGCAAACCGGGACTCTCCTACGAGCAGTACTTC. Translating gives CASKPGLSYEQYF. V gene TRBV6-5 combines with J gene TRBJ2-7, with D tentatively TRBD2 (6 bases). Trimming removed 7 bases from V and 0 bases from J, with 10 bases in between. Germline V gives CDR1 MNHEY, CDR2 SVGAGI. The CDR3 consists of 13 residues.

This rearrangement joins TRBV11-2 to TRBJ2-3; D gene ambiguous. There are 12 residues in the CDR3. V lost 4 bases and J lost 4, with 6 bases in between. CDR1 is SGHAT, CDR2 FQNNGV, per germline. CDR3 protein: CASSSRSDTQYF. CDR3 DNA sequence: TGTGCCAGCAGCTCTAGATCAGATACGCAGTATTTT.

The rearrangement uses TRBV4-1 and TRBJ2-5, with D uncertain. The CDR3 covers 13 residues. Trimming stripped 1 base from V and 5 bases from J, with 8 bases between. Germline CDR1 and CDR2: MGHRA and YSYEKL. CDR3 coding DNA: TGCGCCAGCAGCCAAGGAGGTGCCGAGACCCAGTACTTC. Translated, it gives CASSQGGAETQYF.

The J gene is TRBJ2-4, the V gene TRBV4-1; D unclear. The CDR3 length is 17 residues. Germline V lookup: CDR1 MGHRA, CDR2 YSYEKL. V gave up 4 bases and J gave up 6 bases, with 22 bases separating them. The CDR3 loop is CASSRNLMAPAGNIQYF. The CDR3 DNA sequence: TGCGCCAGCAGCCGCAACTTGATGGCCCCGGCCGGAAACATTCAGTACTTC.

The chain combines TRBV4-1 with TRBJ2-2; 7 positions match TRBD2. Germline trimming cut 1 base from V and 1 base from J; bases unmatched to any gene: 3. The CDR3 has 16 residues. From germline, CDR1 is MGHRA and CDR2 YSYEKL. CDR3 protein: CASSQGASGNTGELFF. CDR3 sequence (DNA): TGCGCCAGCAGCCAAGGGGCTAGCGGGAACACCGGGGAGCTGTTTTTT.

This clone occurred once. The chain uses TRBV15 and TRBJ2-7; D call uncertain. The CDR3 totals 15 residues. From germline, CDR1 is LNHNV and CDR2 YYDKDF (reference sequence). Trimming shortened V by 5 bases and J by 0 bases, and 14 bases separated the two germline ends. CDR3 residues: CATSRGRSDSYEQYF. CDR3 sequence (DNA): TGTGCCACCAGCCGAGGACGTTCAGACTCCTACGAGCAGTACTTC.

Regarding this clone: This sample includes further DNA sequences coding for the same CDR3. J is TRBJ2-3 and V is TRBV18; D gene ambiguous. This CDR3 region has 13 residues. V was trimmed by 0 bases and J by 4 bases, leaving 5 bases between them. From germline, CDR1 is KGHSH and CDR2 LQKENI. CDR3 protein: CASSPPSADTQYF. The DNA of the CDR3 is TGTGCCAGCTCACCACCGAGTGCAGATACGCAGTATTTT.

This clone appeared a single time. The rearrangement joins TRBV5-1 to TRBJ2-1, with D perhaps matching TRBD2 (6 bases). V shed 0 bases and J shed 8 bases, with 9 bases lying between them. Germline CDR1 is SGHRS and CDR2 is YFSETQ. The CDR3 length is 13 residues. The CDR3, as DNA: TGCGCCAGCAGCTTGGGCGGGGTGGATGAGCAGTTCTTC. The encoded protein is CASSLGGVDEQFF.

The chain employs TRBV4-1 and TRBJ2-4; 7 nucleotides line up with TRBD1. V trimming: 2 bases; J trimming: 6 bases; junction bases outside the gene matches: 10. The CDR3 contains 16 residues. Germline CDR1 MGHRA, CDR2 YSYEKL. DNA of the CDR3: TGCGCCAGCAGCCAAACGGGACAGTCAACCCCAAACATTCAGTACTTC. It codes for CASSQTGQSTPNIQYF.

The genes are TRBV4-2 and TRBJ2-1; 8 bases are shared with TRBD1. Germline CDR1 is LGHNA and CDR2 is YNFKEQ. The CDR3 spans 16 residues. J was trimmed by 3 bases and V by 1 base; bases with no gene match: 5. CDR3 bases: TGTGCCAGCAGCCAAGGGGGGGACAGGCACTACAATGAGCAGTTCTTC. Its translation is CASSQGGDRHYNEQFF.

On this clone: The same CDR3 arises from other DNA sequences in this sample as well. This chain uses TRBV18 with TRBJ1-5; D gene uncertain. CDR3 length: 13 amino acids. The V gene lost 3 bases and the J gene lost 1 base, with 4 bases spanning the gap. Germline CDR1 KGHSH, CDR2 LQKENI. The CDR3 sequence: CASSPGSNQPQHF. CDR3 DNA sequence: TGTGCCAGCTCACCCGGCAGCAATCAGCCCCAGCATTTT.

V usage is TRBV11-2 and J usage is TRBJ2-2, with D possibly matching TRBD2 (6 bases). The CDR3 spans 14 residues. Germline V gene lookup returns CDR1 SGHAT and CDR2 FQNNGV. Trimming cost V 3 bases and J 6 bases, with 11 bases left between them. CDR3 coding DNA: TGTGCCAGCAGCTTGAGCGGGCATGCCGGGGAGCTGTTTTTT. Amino acid sequence: CASSLSGHAGELFF.

The gene calls are TRBV28 and TRBJ1-4, with 7 bases fitting TRBD1. The CDR3 has 15 residues. With 6 bases clipped from V and 5 bases from J, the junction kept 9 bases outside the gene matches. Germline V CDR1 and CDR2: MDHEN, SYDVKM. The CDR3 DNA sequence: TGTGCCAGCAGGGGTTTTAGGGGGCAAAATGAAAAACTGTTTTTT. Protein sequence: CASRGFRGQNEKLFF.

V and J are TRBV7-2 and TRBJ2-5, with a tentative D call TRBD2 (6 bases). V was pared by 5 bases and J by 5 bases, with 18 bases between. Germline V gene sequence: CDR1 SGHTA, CDR2 FQGNSA. This CDR3 has 15 amino acids. The CDR3 DNA follows: TGTGCCAGCAGCCACCAACGCGGGGCTGGGGAGACCCAGTACTTC. It translates to CASSHQRGAGETQYF.

The rearrangement links TRBV7-6 to TRBJ2-3, with D unresolved. Germline V gene sequence: CDR1 SGHVS, CDR2 FNYEAQ. The CDR3 is 11 residues long. V lost 4 bases and J lost 6, with 5 bases in between. This CDR3 is CASSSRDTQYF. The CDR3 bases are TGTGCCAGCAGCTCCCGGGATACGCAGTATTTT.

This clone turned up a few times. The chain joins TRBV19 to TRBJ1-1; no firm D call. The V end lost 4 bases, the J end lost 1 base, and 16 bases lay between the germline ends. Germline-derived CDR1 and CDR2 are LNHDA and SQIVND (reference sequence). The CDR3 extends over 16 amino acids. The CDR3 reads CASSTTRGVGNTEAFF. CDR3 nucleotide sequence: TGTGCCAGTAGTACAACACGGGGAGTGGGGAACACTGAAGCTTTCTTT.

The V call is TRBV19, the J call TRBJ1-3; 9 bases agree with TRBD1. The CDR3 extends over 15 amino acids. Germline assignment: CDR1 LNHDA and CDR2 SQIVND (reference sequence). Trimming at V came to 6 bases and at J to 1 base, leaving 4 bases not matched to a gene. The chain's CDR3 is CASRGDRASGNTIYF. The CDR3 DNA reads as TGTGCCAGTAGGGGGGACAGGGCGTCTGGAAACACCATATATTTT. The full variable domain, in which reference TRBV19 and TRBJ1-3 provide the parts outside the CDR3, is DGGITQSPKYLFRKEGQNVTLSCEQNLNHDAMYWYRQDPGQGLRLIYYSQIVNDFQKGDIAEGYSVSREKKESFPLTVTSAQKNPTAFYLCASRGDRASGNTIYFGEGSWLTVV.